This T cell receptor beta chain came from a study of human T cells and chemical hapten exposure. Whole-study context: Upper-back patch tests with 0.01% DPC were read at 6 days.

One entry per CDR3 protein results from TCRdb running MiXCR on the RACE reads. The sample comprises about 190,000 distinct CDR3 sequences, around a quarter of which are singletons, and roughly 2.3% rests with the top ten. Germline CDR1 SGDLS, CDR2 YYNGEE. CDR3 length equals 16 residues. Deletions cut 0 bases from V and 1 base from J, with 11 bases between. Time point reported: patch test 3, about 24 weeks after DPC sensitization. Regarding treatment: therapeutic diphenylcyclopropenone sensitization with weekly scalp DPC. The clonotype was recovered from a middle-aged woman with alopecia areata. Some clones in this sample may be carry-over from other donors' samples. The chain recombines TRBV9 with TRBJ2-1; tentatively, D is TRBD2 (5 bases). Specimen: whole blood, collected in connection with sensitization to the hapten diphenylcyclopropenone (DPC). CDR3 sequence: CASSVDPSGSYNEQFF. CDR3 DNA sequence: TGTGCCAGCAGCGTAGATCCGAGCGGATCCTACAATGAGCAGTTCTTC.